The rows below give T cell receptor beta chains drawn from one sample of a study of neurological immune-mediated disorders. Each CDR3 protein is one row after TCRdb ran MiXCR on the 5' RACE reads. The table lists some 57,000 distinct CDR3 sequences, 3% to 4.5% of them singletons. The sequenced material came from PBMCs. These receptor sequences come from a man aged 60 to 75 with multiple sclerosis. CDR3s include the opening cysteine and the closing phenylalanine or tryptophan.

v_gene: TRBV7-2
j_gene: TRBJ1-3
CDR3aa: CATSPGDIGNTIYF

v_gene: TRBV5-1
j_gene: TRBJ2-7
CDR3aa: CASRMVASSYEQYF

v_gene: TRBV5-1
j_gene: TRBJ2-3
CDR3aa: CASSLGTSGDTQYF

v_gene: TRBV5-5
j_gene: TRBJ2-1
CDR3aa: CASSKIVEQFF

v_gene: TRBV5-1
j_gene: TRBJ2-3
CDR3aa: CASSQLTSPDTQYF

v_gene: TRBV5-1
j_gene: TRBJ2-1
CDR3aa: CASSPWTGADNEQFF

v_gene: TRBV20-1
j_gene: TRBJ1-1
CDR3aa: CSARRLGRWGAWDTEAFF

v_gene: TRBV29-1
j_gene: TRBJ1-1
CDR3aa: CSVARTGGNTEAFF

v_gene: TRBV7-2
j_gene: TRBJ2-3
CDR3aa: CASGQGVADTQYF

v_gene: TRBV12-3/TRBV12-4
j_gene: TRBJ2-3
CDR3aa: CASRPYGTDTQYF

v_gene: TRBV29-1
j_gene: TRBJ1-4
CDR3aa: CSVGRGYEKLFF

v_gene: TRBV14
j_gene: TRBJ1-1
CDR3aa: CASSQVYPEAFF

v_gene: TRBV9
j_gene: TRBJ2-1
CDR3aa: CASSGPQGGYNEQFF

v_gene: TRBV5-1
j_gene: TRBJ2-1
CDR3aa: CASRSEVVHEQFF

v_gene: TRBV5-6
j_gene: TRBJ1-5
CDR3aa: CASSLVPGPRGQPQHF

v_gene: TRBV20-1
j_gene: TRBJ2-5
CDR3aa: CSATADATPDLKYF

v_gene: TRBV5-1
j_gene: TRBJ2-7
CDR3aa: CASSLTSGVAYEQYF

v_gene: TRBV20-1
j_gene: TRBJ1-1
CDR3aa: CSARPPGTARGVAFF

v_gene: TRBV9
j_gene: TRBJ1-2
CDR3aa: CASSKETGGTYGYTF

v_gene: TRBV6-2/TRBV6-3
j_gene: TRBJ2-1
CDR3aa: CASGDGRHSYNEQFF

v_gene: TRBV7-2
j_gene: TRBJ2-3
CDR3aa: CASSLVGTDTQYF

v_gene: TRBV20-1
j_gene: TRBJ2-1
CDR3aa: CSASSPGKYNEQFF

v_gene: TRBV20-1
j_gene: TRBJ1-5
CDR3aa: CSAQQGRQGNQPQHF

v_gene: TRBV7-3
j_gene: TRBJ2-5
CDR3aa: CASSFGQETQYF

v_gene: TRBV5-1
j_gene: TRBJ2-2
CDR3aa: CASSHGQGDSGELFF

v_gene: TRBV20-1
j_gene: TRBJ2-1
CDR3aa: CSAPLVRGEQFF

v_gene: TRBV11-2
j_gene: TRBJ2-2
CDR3aa: CASRLSFAGGQTRGGELFF

v_gene: TRBV12-3/TRBV12-4
j_gene: TRBJ2-1
CDR3aa: CASSLTFYYNEQFF

v_gene: TRBV20-1
j_gene: TRBJ1-1
CDR3aa: CSAGGGRGNTEAFF

v_gene: TRBV29-1
j_gene: TRBJ2-7
CDR3aa: CSVEEGSYEQYF

v_gene: TRBV12-3/TRBV12-4
j_gene: TRBJ2-3
CDR3aa: CASSSGGSTDTQYF

v_gene: TRBV5-1
j_gene: TRBJ2-5
CDR3aa: CASREGETQYF

v_gene: TRBV5-1
j_gene: TRBJ2-6
CDR3aa: CASSKGTISGANVLTF

v_gene: TRBV27
j_gene: TRBJ1-6
CDR3aa: CASTDRANSPLHF

v_gene: TRBV20-1
j_gene: TRBJ1-1
CDR3aa: CSARGGGLNQGSMLSTEAFF

v_gene: TRBV12-3/TRBV12-4
j_gene: TRBJ2-2
CDR3aa: CASSFGAGAGELFF

v_gene: TRBV28
j_gene: TRBJ2-4
CDR3aa: CASSPEAGWNIQYF

v_gene: TRBV20-1
j_gene: TRBJ1-2
CDR3aa: CSAGWTPNYGYTF

v_gene: TRBV6-6
j_gene: TRBJ2-7
CDR3aa: CASWDRGGEQYF

v_gene: TRBV5-1
j_gene: TRBJ1-2
CDR3aa: CASSDDRGDGYTF

v_gene: TRBV12-3/TRBV12-4
j_gene: TRBJ2-7
CDR3aa: CASSLEAGGEYEQYF

v_gene: TRBV13
j_gene: TRBJ2-2
CDR3aa: CASSFVRTNAAHGELFF

v_gene: TRBV4-2
j_gene: TRBJ2-1
CDR3aa: CASSHEDNEQFF

v_gene: TRBV20-1
j_gene: TRBJ2-2
CDR3aa: CSAHSHGGAGELFF

v_gene: TRBV20-1
j_gene: TRBJ1-1
CDR3aa: CSASRTGIGTEAFF

v_gene: TRBV5-1
j_gene: TRBJ2-5
CDR3aa: CASSPRPGETQYF

v_gene: TRBV5-1
j_gene: TRBJ2-7
CDR3aa: CASSLSGTSEQYF

v_gene: TRBV5-6
j_gene: TRBJ2-1
CDR3aa: CASSSSYLGLAYEQFF

v_gene: TRBV7-9
j_gene: TRBJ2-4
CDR3aa: CASSVRGGAGNIQYF

v_gene: TRBV20-1
j_gene: TRBJ2-7
CDR3aa: CSSQGTTSYEQYF

v_gene: TRBV20-1
j_gene: TRBJ2-3
CDR3aa: CSARLAGTDTQYF

v_gene: TRBV7-9
j_gene: TRBJ1-2
CDR3aa: CASSLGKGNYGYTF